This T cell receptor beta chain originates from a study of cytomegalovirus exposure and HLA in healthy donors (TCRdb year 2017). About the full investigation: In an earlier analysis of around 540 of the donors, 250 to 350 Gb of sequence data and 95 million to 130 million unique TCR beta sequences from about 190 million T cells were reported. Around 320 gigabases of sequencing data and some 85 million unique TCR sequences were included in an early release covering about 700 HLA-typed donors. The genetic ancestry cluster associated with self-reported Caucasian donors included over 65% of the 300 to 400 genotyped donors. The aim of the study was to test whether cataloging public T cell receptors could identify signatures of past pathogen exposure. The study used immunosequencing to profile the T cell repertoires of 666 subjects and linked those repertoires to cytomegalovirus serostatus. In addition to the first cohort of around 670 subjects, a separate validation cohort of 120 different subjects was used. To predict cytomegalovirus infection status, the study brought together high-throughput TCR immunosequencing, statistical association of individual TCRs with disease status, and machine learning. In a later analysis, previously published TCR beta repertoires from about 670 donors were re-analyzed and high-resolution HLA genotyping was added so that TCR occurrence patterns could be studied. The later analysis used no new phenotypic data to find candidate immune exposures, relying instead on TCR beta sequences and their occurrence across donors. In an earlier analysis of 500 to 650 of the donors, high-throughput TCR beta sequencing was used to judge whether each TCR beta V gene segment behaved as functional or pseudogenic. Alongside the repertoire data, information on donor age, sex, ethnicity and CMV serostatus was compiled. A later genetic analysis took genome-wide SNP genotypes for about 55% of the 666 donors and used that subset as a discovery cohort. All discovery cohort repertoires had been generated using a single sequencing platform. HLA typing covered class I and class II loci at four-digit resolution. The number of donors typed differed by locus, with about 629-640 for A, B, C, DRB1 and DQB1, 522 for DQA1, about 610 for DPA1, and around 450 for DPB1. Roughly 5 DR-DQ haplotypes were handled as single units for association and clustering because linkage in the cohort was strong. On average, around 240,000 unique TCR beta nucleotide sequences were sequenced per donor among a few hundred genotyped donors of the cohort, with roughly 18% of those sequences being non-productive.

This clone was found a few times. Which antigen it targets is not known. No much larger clonotype is one base removed from it; base qualities were not supplied. The cohort comprised several hundred healthy bone marrow donors. Cohort members were all nominally healthy when sampled, although unrecorded immune exposures were likely present. The donor was CMV seronegative and belonged to the group of 380 or so seronegative cohort members. Each donor provided a peripheral blood sample, and peripheral blood mononuclear cells were used for TCR beta sequencing. Genomic DNA extraction from the blood cell samples was performed with the Qiagen DNeasy Blood Extraction Kit. V loses 5 bases, J loses 3 bases, and the germline ends lie 11 bases apart. Via the germline V gene (reference sequence), CDR1 is MNHEY and CDR2 SMNVEV. CDR3 length: 14 amino acids, cysteine to phenylalanine. Here the CDR3 DNA is all that survives: 42 bases in frame from base 1.

Results the study describes overall, beyond this receptor: A further reported finding was that TCR beta sequences accurately predicted the HLA-A and HLA-B alleles for most subjects in the first cohort. Linkage disequilibrium might explain the correlated functional status among segregating V segments, but an unknown experimental factor could not be ruled out. At a false discovery rate of 0.05, a later analysis linked about 16,000 TCR beta sequences to specific HLA alleles. It was suggested by the authors that the approach could potentially be generalized to other disease states and immunological phenotypes. Most TCR sequences were observed very rarely across donors, whereas some public TCRs were present in many individuals. A few of the identified cytomegalovirus-associated TCR beta chains were confirmed in vitro to be specific for cytomegalovirus antigens. According to a later analysis, TCR association rates differed among HLA loci, with DRB1 alleles showing the most associated TCRs and HLA-C alleles showing the fewest. The classifier was reported to diagnose cytomegalovirus status with high specificity and sensitivity in both the original cohort and the validation cohort. In this cohort, only TCR beta chains were sequenced, and detectable features were limited by the absence of alpha or paired-chain data. The earlier analysis of approximately 590 of the donors excluded 15 to 20 rarely observed V segments, including chromosome 9 orphons, because counts were too low. HLA typing was unavailable for some donors at each locus, so association tests used only the typed subset. A later genetic analysis associated a missense DCLRE1C variant with V-gene and J-gene trimming of TCR beta chains, and an independent cohort replicated the association. A group of highly shared sequence variants was considered likely to be a technical artifact of the sequencing pipeline. Some IMGT-functional V segments, including TRBV6-2 and TRBV6-3, could not be told apart with the 87-base-pair reads, so those segments were excluded. CMV serostatus was the only immune exposure information available for the cohort. A total of 164 TCR beta chains were listed by the study as associated with cytomegalovirus. Assigning TCR associations to individual alleles was difficult when HLA alleles, especially DR and DQ, strongly co-occurred. Broadly in line with IMGT annotations, most TCR beta V segments showed up in productive rearrangements about 87% or about 30% of the time in an earlier analysis of approximately 640 of the donors. Most CMV-associated TCR beta chains appeared to be HLA-restricted in a later analysis, and the HLA associations seemed to be driven largely by CMV exposure. In a later analysis, HLA-associated TCR beta chains were found to be more clonally expanded and to have lower generation probabilities than equally common non-associated chains. The presence/absence analyses assumed that sequencing depth was roughly uniform across donors, and that assumption may not be true. According to a later analysis, parvovirus B19, influenza, CMV and Epstein-Barr virus appeared linked to several top co-occurrence clusters. Compared with the 666-donor mean, donors in an Asian-associated ancestry cluster had fewer N-insertions in productive TCRs, according to a later genetic analysis.

Library creation used the immunoSEQ multiplex PCR assay. A mixture of 60 forward primers for TCR Vbeta segments and 13 reverse primers for TCR Jbeta segments was used in the multiplex PCR. The CDR3 region of rearranged TCR beta genes was amplified from genomic DNA with a multiplex PCR assay. Amplified TCR beta libraries were sequenced as 87-base-pair reads on the Illumina HiSeq System. As for the original processing: Across the 670 or so repertoires, a later analysis counted some 81 million unique TCR beta chains, 9.5 million to 12 million of which were shared by at least two donors. Raw reads were error-corrected and collapsed into unique sequences with a nearest-neighbor algorithm that merged closely related sequences to remove PCR and sequencing errors. CDR3 sequences were aligned to IMGT reference sequences to assign V, D and J gene segments. Each retained sequence needed at least a six-nucleotide match to both a V gene segment and a J gene segment. A rearrangement was called productive if the CDR3 had no stop codons and remained in frame with V and J, and every other rearrangement was called non-productive. Following IMGT convention, CDR3 was defined as the stretch from the second conserved V-encoded cysteine to the conserved J-encoded phenylalanine. In an earlier analysis of some 550 of the donors, sequences lacking an unambiguous match to a single V gene segment were excluded. An earlier analysis of 587 of the donors classified V segments as functional when productive rearrangements were above 56.7% and as segregating when the standard deviation between donors was above 5%. A statistical classification framework was built to diagnose cytomegalovirus status from the catalog of TCR beta chain sequences. In a later analysis, TCR nucleotide sequences were compared against IMGT/GENE-DB human TR gene sequences so that V and J genes could be assigned. In a later analysis, CDR3 sequences and most-parsimonious VDJ recombination scenarios were assigned using the TCRdist pipeline. A later analysis defined each TCR beta chain by its CDR3 amino acid sequence plus V-gene family, and excluded reads lacking a unique V-gene family. In a later analysis, some 600 highly shared, low-generation-probability nucleotide sequences were removed to address suspected cross-contamination and a sequencing artifact. For each public chain, a later analysis derived a clonal expansion index from normalized ranks of inferred template counts within each repertoire. Generation probabilities in a later analysis came from a VDJ recombination model fitted to out-of-frame rearrangements, and those results were checked against IGoR. In a later analysis, hypergeometric tests were used to score TCR-TCR, TCR-HLA and TCR-CMV co-occurrence, with a repertoire-size bias correction applied to TCR pairs. A later analysis estimated false discovery rates by permuting HLA or CMV assignments 20 times. A later analysis grouped co-occurring TCRs with DBSCAN, adding TCRdist sequence similarity when clustering within HLA-allele-positive subsets. Co-occurrence clustering excluded repertoires with fewer than 30,000 or more than 120,000 public chains, plus five with anomalous nucleotide sharing. TCRdb limited this immuneACCESS table to in-frame rearrangements with V and J called. A share of clones is missing; checked studies link under half to unresolved V genes, and the rest is unexplained. That table furnishes V, J and clone size, whereas the DNA furnished D and trimming. The sample yields 180,000 or so clones; around 75% were counted once. 2.9% of the sample goes to the ten largest clones.

The rearrangement combines TRBV27 with TRBJ1-5; TRBD1 is possibly the D segment (5 matching bases). Sequenced sample: PBMCs. The sequence was collected from a female donor in good health and CMV-seronegative. The CDR3 amino acid sequence is: CASSPQGLNQPQHF. In nucleotide form, the sequence is TGTGCCAGCAGTCCCCAGGGCCTCAATCAGCCCCAGCATTTT.